The 15 T cell receptor beta chains presented below share a single source sample, sequenced in a study of regulatory T cells in long-lasting Graves disease. Construction of the TCR beta libraries employed iRepertoire HTBI primers in conjunction with Arm-PCR of CDR3 regions. Each CDR3 protein gets one entry after TCRdb re-called the multiplex PCR reads with MiXCR. The sample holds under 400,000 distinct CDR3 sequences, roughly a sixth seen once. Time point described: newly diagnosed GD, antithyroid drugs for less than 3 months. Researchers made the TCR library from RNA that was extracted from PBMCs. This sample also appeared in a second study, on T cells in Graves' hyperthyroidism and ophthalmopathy.

This specimen was peripheral blood mononuclear cells (PBMCs), taken at new diagnosis, from a patient treated with antithyroid drugs. These receptors all stem from a man in his forties with Graves disease.

The chain recombines TRBV15 with TRBJ2-7; maybe TRBD1 (6 bases). The germline V gene encodes CDR1 LNHNV and CDR2 YYDKDF (reference sequence). Trimming cost V 4 bases and J 8 bases, with 18 bases left between them. The CDR3 has 14 amino acids. The CDR3 bases are TGTGCCACCAGCAACGACCGACCGCAGGGGAAGCAGTACTTC. Protein product: CATSNDRPQGKQYF.

The rearrangement joins TRBV5-1 to TRBJ2-3; D is possibly TRBD2 (6 bases). Germline assignment: CDR1 SGHRS and CDR2 YFSETQ. CDR3 size: 15 residues. The V end was cut by 9 bases, the J end by 2 bases, with 19 bases between. The CDR3 is CATSRGFGDTDTQYF. The CDR3 DNA is TGCGCCACCTCCCGGGGGTTCGGTGACACAGATACGCAGTATTTT.

In its sample, this clonotype was seen many times. The chain links TRBV20-1 to TRBJ2-3; the match to TRBD1 covers 9 bases. The V gene's germline CDR1 is DFQATT and CDR2 SNEGSKA (reference sequence). V shed 5 bases, J shed 4 bases, and the junction held 4 bases outside the gene matches. This CDR3 region has 13 residues. CDR3 region: CSAPRQGADTQYF. CDR3 in DNA: TGCAGTGCTCCTCGACAGGGGGCAGATACGCAGTATTTT.

This clonotype was counted a few times. The genes are TRBV4-2 and TRBJ2-2, with D perhaps TRBD2 (6 bases). The length of the CDR3 is 16 residues. Germline CDR1 LGHNA, CDR2 YNFKEQ. V lost 0 bases, J lost 7 bases, and 15 bases lay in between. CDR3 region: CASSQEFGAGSGELFF. CDR3 DNA: TGTGCCAGCAGCCAAGAATTCGGGGCGGGGAGCGGGGAGCTGTTTTTT.

This clonotype has ten or more counts. This chain links TRBV6-2 or TRBV6-3 with TRBJ2-5; D is unresolved. With 2 bases removed from V and 9 bases from J, the gap between germline ends came to 7 bases. The CDR3 loop spans 11 amino acids. CDR1 is MNHEY and CDR2 is SVGEGT in the germline V gene. CDR3 sequence (DNA): TGTGCCAGCAGTTACGGATTGTCCCAGTACTTC. It yields the protein CASSYGLSQYF.

A note on this clonotype: A much bigger clone sits one base away, suggesting this may be a read error. The CDR3 ends on some other residue instead of the conserved phenylalanine or tryptophan, so this is likely a read error. The V and J genes are TRBV3-1 and TRBJ2-3, with D perhaps being TRBD1 or TRBD2 (5 bases each). V dropped 0 bases and J dropped 4 bases, with 14 bases sitting between them. In germline, CDR1 is LGHDT, CDR2 YNNKEL (reference sequence). The CDR3 consists of 16 residues. The CDR3 DNA follows: TGTGCCAGCAGCCAAGATGAGAGGGGAAATGCAGATACGCAGTATTCT. Protein sequence: CASSQDERGNADTQYS.

This clonotype was seen ten or more times. The chain joins TRBV7-2 to TRBJ2-5; TRBD2 matches at 8 bases. This CDR3 is 16 amino acids long. With 1 base clipped from V and 4 bases from J, the junction kept 8 bases outside the gene matches. The germline V gene has CDR1 SGHTA and CDR2 FQGNSA. The CDR3 here is CASSLVAGGWVETQYF. CDR3 bases: TGTGCCAGCAGCTTAGTGGCGGGGGGTTGGGTAGAGACCCAGTACTTC.

This clonotype was recorded at least ten times. The chain carries TRBV6-1 and TRBJ2-2; tentative D call: TRBD2 (5 bases). The germline gives CDR1 MNHNS, CDR2 SASEGT. V dropped 7 bases and J dropped 1 base, with 10 bases sitting between them. The CDR3 spans 14 residues. The CDR3 region is CASKTRVNTGELFF. DNA of the CDR3: TGTGCCAGCAAAACTAGGGTGAACACCGGGGAGCTGTTTTTT.

Regarding this clonotype: A read error may explain this, as a much larger clone is one base away. The CDR3 DNA sequence: TGTGCCAGCGGCTTAGGTCCGCGGGATTATAAGTACTTC. It yields the protein CASGLGPRDYKYF. The rearrangement joins TRBV7-2 to TRBJ2-7; the D gene is possibly TRBD2 (6 bases). The CDR3 has 13 amino acids. In germline, CDR1 is SGHTA, CDR2 FQGNSA.

The chain employs TRBV12-3 or TRBV12-4 and TRBJ1-5; 7 bases align to TRBD1. The CDR3 totals 15 residues. V was pared by 3 bases and J by 4 bases, with 6 bases of the junction left unmatched. The CDR3 reads CASSFGQAGNQPQHF. The CDR3 nucleotides read TGTGCCAGCAGTTTCGGACAGGCCGGTAATCAGCCCCAGCATTTT.

In its sample, this clonotype was seen many times. The rearrangement uses TRBV27 and TRBJ2-2; D is undetermined. V lost 8 bases to trimming and J lost 9 bases, with 19 bases between them. This CDR3 has 14 residues. CDR1 and CDR2 from the germline V gene are MNHEY and SMNVEV (reference sequence). The CDR3 region is CASGQSSAARELFF. The CDR3 coding sequence is TGTGCCAGCGGCCAGAGTTCGGCAGCCCGGGAGCTGTTTTTT.

This clonotype was seen ten or more times. The chain is built from TRBV28 and TRBJ1-6; no clear D. The V end lost 2 bases, the J end lost 3 bases, and 8 bases lay between the germline ends. Germline values: CDR1 MDHEN, CDR2 SYDVKM. The CDR3 loop spans 15 amino acids. The chain's CDR3 is CASSLPGLYNSPLHF. DNA of the CDR3: TGTGCCAGCAGTTTACCCGGGCTCTATAATTCACCCCTCCACTTT.

This clonotype was recorded a few times. One base away lies a much larger clone, so this may be a sequencing read error. The chain recombines TRBV2 with TRBJ2-1, with a possible D match to TRBD1 (5 bases). This CDR3 has 13 residues. CDR1 is SNHLY, CDR2 FYNNEI, per germline. The V end lost 10 bases, the J end lost 0 bases, and 10 bases lay between the germline ends. The CDR3 region is CATQAHSYNEQFF. As DNA, the CDR3 is TGTGCCACACAGGCTCACTCCTACAATGAGCAGTTCTTC.

This clonotype has ten or more counts. The V call is TRBV6-2 or TRBV6-3, the J call TRBJ2-3, with D possibly being TRBD2 (6 bases). Deletions cut 2 bases from V and 4 bases from J, with 10 bases between. Germline assignment: CDR1 MNHEY and CDR2 SVGEGT. The CDR3 covers 14 residues. In DNA, the CDR3 is TGTGCCAGCAGTTACAGGGAGGACCCAGATACGCAGTATTTT. This gives the protein CASSYREDPDTQYF.

This clonotype showed up many times. CDR3 sequence: CASSSTDNQPQHF. The CDR3 nucleotides read TGTGCCAGCAGTTCCACGGACAATCAGCCCCAGCATTTT. The V call is TRBV28, the J call TRBJ1-5; D is uncertain. This CDR3 has 13 residues. Trimming left V 4 bases short and J 3 bases short, with 7 bases between. In germline, CDR1 is MDHEN, CDR2 SYDVKM. Together with reference TRBV28 and TRBJ1-5, the CDR3 gives the full variable domain: DVKVTQSSRYLVKRTGEKVFLECVQDMDHENMFWYRQDPGLGLRLIYFSYDVKMKEKGDIPEGYSVSREKKERFSLILESASTNQTSMYLCASSSTDNQPQHFGDGTRLSIL.